This T cell receptor beta chain was retrieved from a study of CD8 T cells in ankylosing spondylitis. The CDR3 runs 14 residues. Germline V CDR1 and CDR2: SGHTA, FQGNSA. The V gene end was trimmed by 4 bases and the J gene end by 4 bases; junction bases not matched to a gene: 1. Whole-study results and caveats: As reported, disease-linked clones showed significant enrichment in matched ankylosing spondylitis synovial fluid. Roughly eight highly homologous variants formed a TCR beta motif that appeared characteristic of ankylosing spondylitis blood. Past research had described some motif variants in reactive arthritis synovial fluid and blood.

Making the TCR beta libraries involved quantitative 5'-RACE with molecular barcodes. TCRdb passed the 5' RACE reads through MiXCR, listing each CDR3 protein once. The table shows approximately 500,000 distinct CDR3 sequences, with 9.5% to 15% occurring only once. This clonotype occurred many times. The antigen is not known. The chain links TRBV7-2 to TRBJ2-3; 11 nucleotides agree with TRBD2. Sequencing was carried out using blood, either unsorted or a sorted T cell fraction (not recorded which). This sequence originates from a male donor with ankylosing spondylitis. CDR3 sequence reads: CASSWGLAADTQYF. CDR3 sequence (DNA): TGTGCCAGCAGCTGGGGACTAGCGGCAGATACGCAGTATTTT. The complete variable domain, with remaining parts taken from reference TRBV7-2 and TRBJ2-3, reads GAGVSQSPSNKVTEKGKDVELRCDPISGHTALYWYRQSLGQGLEFLIYFQGNSAPDKSGLPSDRFSAERTGGSVSTLTIQRTQQEDSAVYLCASSWGLAADTQYFGPGTRLTVL.